A selection of T cell receptor beta chains follows, all from one sample in a study of T cells after yellow fever vaccination. TCRdb fed the 5' RACE reads into MiXCR, producing one record per CDR3 protein. The sample includes some 400,000 distinct CDR3 sequences, about 19% seen only once; the top ten take 18%. Specimen: PBMCs, collected before the yellow fever booster vaccination. These TCRs come from a man aged 18 to 35 who received the YFV17D yellow fever vaccine. Each CDR3 is given with its conserved first and last residue. Fields, in order: V gene, CDR3 length, J gene, clone size, D gene, CDR3 DNA, CDR3 protein. D genes are given only for firm matches. Some rows have no size entry. The others give once, few or many, or a class for an expanded clone.

v_gene: TRBV6-1; len: 12; j_gene: TRBJ1-1; abundance: NA; d_gene: NA; CDR3nt: TGTGCCAGCAGTGCCGTGGGCACTGAAGCTTTCTTT; CDR3aa: CASSAVGTEAFF
v_gene: TRBV20-1; len: 14; j_gene: TRBJ2-3; abundance: few; d_gene: TRBD2; CDR3nt: TGCAGTGCTAGTTCGCGGGAGCTCACAGATACGCAGTATTTT; CDR3aa: CSASSRELTDTQYF
v_gene: TRBV5-1; len: 16; j_gene: TRBJ2-3; abundance: few; d_gene: TRBD2; CDR3nt: TGCGCCAGCAGGGAAGGGACTAGCGGGGGGCAAAATACGCAGTATTTT; CDR3aa: CASREGTSGGQNTQYF
v_gene: TRBV20-1; len: 13; j_gene: TRBJ2-5; abundance: NA; d_gene: NA; CDR3nt: TGCAGTGCTCGATCAGGGGCGGGGGAGACCCAGTACTTC; CDR3aa: CSARSGAGETQYF
v_gene: TRBV7-3; len: 14; j_gene: TRBJ1-1; abundance: NA; d_gene: NA; CDR3nt: TGTGCCAGCAGCTTAGTCCCGGCCCCCAATGAAGCTTTCTTT; CDR3aa: CASSLVPAPNEAFF
v_gene: TRBV4-2; len: 16; j_gene: TRBJ2-5; abundance: NA; d_gene: NA; CDR3nt: TGTGCCAGCAGCCAACCCGGATTGTCCCAGGGAGAGACCCAGTACTTC; CDR3aa: CASSQPGLSQGETQYF
v_gene: TRBV9; len: 17; j_gene: TRBJ2-3; abundance: NA; d_gene: NA; CDR3nt: TGTGCCAGCAGCGTAGCAATGAGGGGTGACTCCACAGATACGCAGTATTTT; CDR3aa: CASSVAMRGDSTDTQYF
v_gene: TRBV4-1; len: 15; j_gene: TRBJ2-1; abundance: NA; d_gene: NA; CDR3nt: TGCGCCAGCAGCCATGAGGGGGGGGCCTACAATGAGCAGTTCTTC; CDR3aa: CASSHEGGAYNEQFF
v_gene: TRBV6-5; len: 12; j_gene: TRBJ2-7; abundance: NA; d_gene: NA; CDR3nt: TGTGCCAGCAGGCCACCCTTTGGTGAGCAGTACTTC; CDR3aa: CASRPPFGEQYF
v_gene: TRBV10-3; len: 15; j_gene: TRBJ2-3; abundance: many; d_gene: NA; CDR3nt: TGTGCCATCAGGAATTACCCGACGAGCACAGATACGCAGTATTTT; CDR3aa: CAIRNYPTSTDTQYF
v_gene: TRBV29-1; len: 14; j_gene: TRBJ1-3; abundance: NA; d_gene: NA; CDR3nt: TGCAGCGTTGAACAACCGGGGGTACGAAACACCATATATTTT; CDR3aa: CSVEQPGVRNTIYF
v_gene: TRBV6-5; len: 11; j_gene: TRBJ2-7; abundance: NA; d_gene: TRBD2; CDR3nt: TGTGCCAGCAGGCTGGGGGGGGAGCAGTACTTC; CDR3aa: CASRLGGEQYF
v_gene: TRBV3-1; len: 15; j_gene: TRBJ1-2; abundance: few; d_gene: NA; CDR3nt: TGTGCCAGCAGCCAAGCCCAGGCCGGCCACTATGGCTACACCTTC; CDR3aa: CASSQAQAGHYGYTF
v_gene: TRBV12-3/TRBV12-4; len: 14; j_gene: TRBJ2-3; abundance: NA; d_gene: NA; CDR3nt: TGTGCCAGCAGCTTCCACGGGACCGTAGATACGCAGTATTTT; CDR3aa: CASSFHGTVDTQYF
v_gene: TRBV7-9; len: 17; j_gene: TRBJ1-5; abundance: few; d_gene: TRBD1; CDR3nt: TGTGCCAGCAGCCCCGGTTGGGACAGGGGTTTAGGCCAGCCCCAGCATTTT; CDR3aa: CASSPGWDRGLGQPQHF
v_gene: TRBV30; len: 11; j_gene: TRBJ2-3; abundance: NA; d_gene: NA; CDR3nt: TGTGCCTGGTCACTTACAGATACGCAGTATTTT; CDR3aa: CAWSLTDTQYF
v_gene: TRBV12-3/TRBV12-4; len: 15; j_gene: TRBJ2-5; abundance: NA; d_gene: NA; CDR3nt: TGTGCCAGCAGTTTTGAGGCGGGGTCGTCGCAGACCCAGTACTTC; CDR3aa: CASSFEAGSSQTQYF
v_gene: TRBV5-1; len: 15; j_gene: TRBJ2-2; abundance: NA; d_gene: TRBD1; CDR3nt: TGCGCCAGCAGCTCCAGGACAGGGGAAACCGGGGAGCTGTTTTTT; CDR3aa: CASSSRTGETGELFF
v_gene: TRBV4-1; len: 13; j_gene: TRBJ1-4; abundance: few; d_gene: NA; CDR3nt: TGCGCCAGCAGCCAGGACAGTAATGAAAAACTGTTTTTT; CDR3aa: CASSQDSNEKLFF
v_gene: TRBV20-1; len: 14; j_gene: TRBJ1-1; abundance: many; d_gene: TRBD1; CDR3nt: TGCAGTGCTAGAGGACTCCAGGGGGTAACTGAAGCTTTCTTT; CDR3aa: CSARGLQGVTEAFF